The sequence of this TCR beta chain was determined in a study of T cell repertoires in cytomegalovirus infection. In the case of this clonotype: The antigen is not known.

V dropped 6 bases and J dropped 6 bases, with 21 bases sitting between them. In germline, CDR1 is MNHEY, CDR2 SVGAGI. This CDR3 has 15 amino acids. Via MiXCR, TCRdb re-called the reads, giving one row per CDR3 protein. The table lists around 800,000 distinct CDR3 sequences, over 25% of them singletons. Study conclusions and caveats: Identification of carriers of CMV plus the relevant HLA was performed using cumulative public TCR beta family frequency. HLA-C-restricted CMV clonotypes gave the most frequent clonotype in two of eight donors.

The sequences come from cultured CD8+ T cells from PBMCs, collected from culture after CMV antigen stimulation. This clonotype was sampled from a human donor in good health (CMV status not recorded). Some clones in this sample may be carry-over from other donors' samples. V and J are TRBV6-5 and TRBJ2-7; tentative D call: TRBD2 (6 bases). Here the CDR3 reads CASSPLAFGLPEQYF. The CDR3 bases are TGTGCCAGCAGCCCCCTCGCCTTCGGACTACCCGAGCAGTACTTC.